These 29 T cell receptor beta chains originate from one sample sequenced in a study of T cell responses to AZD1222 COVID-19 vaccine. Here immunoSEQ multiplex PCR was the method, and the copy in TCRdb shows in-frame clones only, minus some. The sample consists of around 120,000 clones, 70% to 90% of them appearing once. Sequencing used peripheral blood, obtained on day 0 of AZD1222 vaccination. Receptor source: an adult in good health.

The V and J genes are TRBV7-3 and TRBJ2-5; 8 bases map to TRBD2. The CDR3 spans 13 residues. Germline V CDR1 and CDR2: SGHTA, FQGTGA. Trimming at V came to 5 bases and at J to 5 bases, leaving 4 bases not matched to a gene. The DNA for the CDR3 is TGTGCCAGCAGCAGAGCGGGAGTTGAGACCCAGTACTTC. Protein: CASSRAGVETQYF.

V usage is TRBV5-1 and J usage is TRBJ2-1, with a weak D call TRBD2 (6 bases). Trimming took off 2 bases at V and 7 bases at J, with 13 bases between the two ends. The CDR3 is 14 residues long. CDR1 SGHRS and CDR2 YFSETQ come from the germline V gene. The CDR3 here is CASSLRRGLNEQFF. For the CDR3, the DNA is TGCGCCAGCAGCTTACGGCGGGGCTTAAATGAGCAGTTCTTC. The full variable domain, rest sourced from reference TRBV5-1 and TRBJ2-1, is KAGVTQTPRYLIKTRGQQVTLSCSPISGHRSVSWYQQTPGQGLQFLFEYFSETQRNKGNFPGRFSGRQFSNSRSEMNVSTLELGDSALYLCASSLRRGLNEQFFGPGTRLTVL.

The chain employs TRBV6-1 and TRBJ2-7; 7 bases are shared with TRBD1. CDR1 and CDR2 (germline): MNHNS, SASEGT. The CDR3 sequence is 15 residues long. The V gene end was trimmed by 2 bases and the J gene end by 2 bases; junction bases not matched to a gene: 6. This CDR3 reads CASSEFPGQTYEQYF. CDR3 nucleotide sequence: TGTGCCAGCAGTGAATTTCCGGGACAGACCTACGAGCAGTACTTC.

The CDR3 reads CASSTGIGNTIYF. The DNA of the CDR3 is TGTGCCAGCAGCACAGGGATCGGAAACACCATATATTTT. The J gene is TRBJ1-3, the V gene TRBV12-3 or TRBV12-4, with a weak D call TRBD1 (6 bases). Trimming removed 6 bases at V and 4 bases at J, with 10 bases between. This CDR3 region has 13 residues.

This clone was found a few times. V gene TRBV3-1 (or the pseudogene TRBV3-2) combines with J gene TRBJ1-2, with TRBD1 as a possible D gene (6 bases). Looked up from germline, CDR1 is LGHDT and CDR2 is YNNKEL (reference sequence). Trimming stripped 2 bases from V and 4 bases from J, with 23 bases between. The CDR3 is 18 amino acids. CDR3 in DNA: TGTGCCAGCAGCCAATTGTGGGGTCGACAGGACCGACCCTATGGCTACACCTTC. It codes for CASSQLWGRQDRPYGYTF.

The chain links TRBV24-1 to TRBJ2-3; 7 bases line up with TRBD1. The junction had 4 bases not matched to a gene; V was cut back by 3 bases and J by 2 bases. Germline CDR1 and CDR2: KGHDR and SFDVKD. The CDR3 sequence is 15 residues long. Here the CDR3 DNA reads TGTGCCACCAGTGATGTTGACAGGGACACAGATACGCAGTATTTT. Residues: CATSDVDRDTDTQYF.

V is TRBV7-9 and J is TRBJ1-2; D gene unclear. The CDR3 runs to 14 residues. The V end lost 5 bases, the J end lost 6 bases, and 16 bases lay between the germline ends. The V gene's germline CDR1 is SEHNR and CDR2 FQNEAQ (reference sequence). Here the CDR3 reads CASSPGPLADGYTF. The DNA for the CDR3 is TGTGCCAGCAGCCCCGGGCCTCTAGCTGATGGCTACACCTTC.

V and J are TRBV7-9 and TRBJ1-3, with D possibly TRBD1 on 6 matching bases. This CDR3 comprises 14 residues. V dropped 6 bases and J dropped 0 bases, with 9 bases sitting between them. The germline CDR1 and CDR2 sequences are SEHNR and FQNEAQ (reference sequence). The CDR3 bases are TGTGCCAGCAGAGTGGACAGCTCTGGAAACACCATATATTTT. Its protein product is CASRVDSSGNTIYF. The variable domain in full, with the rest retrieved from reference TRBV7-9 and TRBJ1-3, is DTGVSQNPRHKITKRGQNVTFRCDPISEHNRLYWYRQTLGQGPEFLTYFQNEAQLEKSRLLSDRFSAERPKGSFSTLEIQRTEQGDSAMYLCASRVDSSGNTIYFGEGSWLTVV.

This clone turned up a few times. The chain carries TRBV6-5 and TRBJ1-3; no clear D. V lost 8 bases and J 4 bases, leaving 9 bases between the germline ends. This CDR3 comprises 12 residues. The germline gives CDR1 MNHEY, CDR2 SVGAGI. CDR3 loop: CASSLQGNTIYF. In DNA, the CDR3 is TGTGCCAGCTCGCTGCAGGGAAACACCATATATTTT.

This clone was observed a handful of times. The genes are TRBV7-2 and TRBJ1-2, with 7 bases aligning to TRBD1. V was clipped by 8 bases and J by 4 bases; unmatched bases: 10. The CDR3 extends over 14 amino acids. Per germline, CDR1 SGHTA and CDR2 FQGNSA. The CDR3 region has the DNA TGTGCCAGCGCTCGAACAGGGGAAATCTATGGCTACACCTTC. Translation: CASARTGEIYGYTF. Full variable domain (missing parts from reference TRBV7-2 and TRBJ1-2): GAGVSQSPSNKVTEKGKDVELRCDPISGHTALYWYRQSLGQGLEFLIYFQGNSAPDKSGLPSDRFSAERTGGSVSTLTIQRTQQEDSAVYLCASARTGEIYGYTFGSGTRLTVV.

The chain links TRBV7-3 to TRBJ1-2; 7 bases are shared with TRBD1. Germline V gives CDR1 SGHTA, CDR2 FQGTGA. V lost 5 bases and J lost 7; bases outside the gene matches: 10. The CDR3 runs 14 residues. DNA for the CDR3: TGTGCCAGCAGCCTCGGACAGGCCGTGGGTGGCTACACCTTC. Translating it yields CASSLGQAVGGYTF. The variable domain in full, with the rest retrieved from reference TRBV7-3 and TRBJ1-2, is GAGVSQTPSNKVTEKGKYVELRCDPISGHTALYWYRQSLGQGPEFLIYFQGTGAADDSGLPNDRFFAVRPEGSVSTLKIQRTERGDSAVYLCASSLGQAVGGYTFGSGTRLTVV.

The CDR3 region is CASSLMTASNQETQYF. The CDR3 DNA sequence: TGTGCCAGCAGCCTTATGACAGCTTCGAACCAAGAGACCCAGTACTTC. The V and J genes are TRBV5-4 and TRBJ2-5, with D maybe TRBD1 (5 bases). V lost 4 bases to trimming and J lost 0 bases, with 16 bases between them. Germline V gene sequence: CDR1 SGHNT, CDR2 YYREEE (reference sequence). This CDR3 region has 16 residues.

Here the CDR3 DNA reads TGTGCCTGGAGTGTACCCCCGGGTCGCACTGAAGCTTTCTTT. Amino acids: CAWSVPPGRTEAFF. This chain uses TRBV30 with TRBJ1-1; D unresolved. CDR3 length equals 14 residues. With 0 bases removed from V and 4 bases from J, the gap between germline ends came to 12 bases. The germline gives CDR1 GTSNPN, CDR2 SVGIG (reference sequence).

The V gene is TRBV27, the J gene TRBJ2-7; D not certain. The length of the CDR3 is 13 residues. V was trimmed by 1 base and J by 4 bases, leaving 8 bases between them. CDR1 and CDR2 from the germline V gene are MNHEY and SMNVEV (reference sequence). The chain's CDR3 is CASSLYVGYEQYF. The DNA of the CDR3 is TGTGCCAGCAGTTTATATGTTGGGTACGAGCAGTACTTC.

V is TRBV6-5 and J is TRBJ1-5; 9 bases are shared with TRBD1. J gave up 4 bases and V 7 bases, and 8 bases lay outside the gene matches. Germline V lookup: CDR1 MNHEY, CDR2 SVGAGI. This CDR3 is 15 amino acids long. The chain's CDR3 is CASTWTGDSNQPQHF. CDR3 nucleotide sequence: TGTGCCAGCACTTGGACAGGGGACTCAAATCAGCCCCAGCATTTT.

This clone was found once. The rearrangement joins TRBV6-2 or TRBV6-3 to TRBJ1-2, with D unclear. The CDR3 extends over 14 amino acids. Germline CDR1 MNHEY, CDR2 SVGEGT. Between the trimmed V and J ends, which lost 0 bases and 2 bases, there was a span of 7 bases. The CDR3 DNA follows: TGTGCCAGCAGTTACTCCGGTGGGAACTATGGCTACACCTTC. Its translation is CASSYSGGNYGYTF.

The chain is built from TRBV5-6 and TRBJ1-2; a possible D gene is TRBD1 (5 bases). From germline, CDR1 is SGHDT and CDR2 YYEEEE. The CDR3 spans 14 residues. Trimming took 4 bases from V and 1 from J, leaving 11 bases between them. The CDR3 coding sequence is TGTGCCAGCAGCGCCCCACAGGATAACTATGGCTACACCTTC. Amino acids: CASSAPQDNYGYTF.

The gene calls are TRBV5-1 and TRBJ1-2; D may be TRBD1 (5 bases). Between the trimmed V and J ends, which lost 5 bases and 0 bases, there was a span of 14 bases. Germline assignment: CDR1 SGHRS and CDR2 YFSETQ. The CDR3 runs 15 residues. The CDR3 loop is CASRGNQGTNYGYTF. CDR3 DNA: TGCGCCAGCAGAGGCAACCAGGGTACTAACTATGGCTACACCTTC.

This chain joins TRBV10-3 and TRBJ1-1, with D maybe TRBD1 (5 bases). V gave up 6 bases and J gave up 1 base, with 9 bases separating them. This CDR3 spans 13 amino acids. Germline-derived CDR1 and CDR2 are ENHRY and SYGVKD. This CDR3 is CAIRGRENTEAFF. The CDR3 bases are TGTGCCATCAGGGGACGGGAGAACACTGAAGCTTTCTTT.

The V and J genes are TRBV4-1 and TRBJ1-2, with D possibly matching TRBD1 (5 bases). V shed 4 bases and J shed 6 bases, with 21 bases lying between them. Germline V gene sequence: CDR1 MGHRA, CDR2 YSYEKL. The length of the CDR3 is 16 residues. The CDR3 here is CASSLLNQGLVHGYTF. DNA of the CDR3: TGCGCCAGCAGCCTCCTGAACCAGGGACTTGTCCATGGCTACACCTTC.

The V and J genes are TRBV7-2 and TRBJ1-4; D perhaps matches TRBD1 (6 bases). The germline gives CDR1 SGHTA, CDR2 FQGNSA. Trimming removed 5 bases from V and 4 bases from J, with 11 bases in between. This CDR3 spans 14 amino acids. The CDR3 coding sequence is TGTGCCAGCAGCCTACAGGGAGGTAATGAAAAACTGTTTTTT. The encoded protein is CASSLQGGNEKLFF. Using reference TRBV7-2 and TRBJ1-4 for the parts outside the CDR3, the full variable domain is GAGVSQSPSNKVTEKGKDVELRCDPISGHTALYWYRQSLGQGLEFLIYFQGNSAPDKSGLPSDRFSAERTGGSVSTLTIQRTQQEDSAVYLCASSLQGGNEKLFFGSGTQLSVL.

The V call is TRBV5-6, the J call TRBJ1-5, with D unresolved. This CDR3 comprises 15 residues. Germline CDR1 SGHDT, CDR2 YYEEEE. Trimming removed 1 base from V and 0 bases from J, with 8 bases in between. CDR3 loop: CASSLRVHSNQPQHF. Here the CDR3 DNA reads TGTGCCAGCAGCTTGAGGGTTCATAGCAATCAGCCCCAGCATTTT.

This chain uses TRBV5-6 with TRBJ2-2; D ambiguous. Trimming removed 4 bases from V and 8 bases from J, with 9 bases in between. The CDR3 consists of 12 residues. Germline assignment: CDR1 SGHDT and CDR2 YYEEEE. The CDR3 is CASSPEAGELFF. CDR3 sequence (DNA): TGTGCCAGCAGCCCGGAAGCGGGGGAGCTGTTTTTT. The variable domain in full, completed from reference TRBV5-6 and TRBJ2-2, reads DAGVTQSPTHLIKTRGQQVTLRCSPKSGHDTVSWYQQALGQGPQFIFQYYEEEERQRGNFPDRFSGHQFPNYSSELNVNALLLGDSALYLCASSPEAGELFFGEGSRLTVL.

The chain recombines TRBV5-6 with TRBJ1-1; D may be TRBD1 (5 bases). The germline gives CDR1 SGHDT, CDR2 YYEEEE. The CDR3 extends over 15 amino acids. Trimming removed 4 bases from V and 0 bases from J, with 13 bases in between. The CDR3 nucleotides read TGTGCCAGCAGCGGGGGAGGGATCATGAACACTGAAGCTTTCTTT. As protein: CASSGGGIMNTEAFF.

The chain recombines TRBV15 with TRBJ1-2, with TRBD1 identical over 7 bases. The V segment lost 1 base and the J segment 2 bases; nucleotides outside the gene matches: 1. CDR3 length: 14 residues. CDR1 is LNHNV and CDR2 is YYDKDF in the germline V gene (reference sequence). The chain's CDR3 is CATSRGGQNYGYTF. In DNA form, the CDR3 reads TGTGCCACCAGCAGAGGGGGACAGAACTATGGCTACACCTTC.

V and J are TRBV10-3 and TRBJ1-5; D might be TRBD1 (5 bases). Trimming pared 4 bases from V and 4 bases from J, leaving 14 bases between. The CDR3 spans 15 residues. CDR1 and CDR2 from the germline V gene are ENHRY and SYGVKD. The CDR3 loop is CAISATAGMNQPQHF. The DNA of the CDR3 is TGTGCCATCAGTGCAACGGCAGGGATGAATCAGCCCCAGCATTTT.

The rearrangement uses TRBV11-2 and TRBJ2-7; no clear D. The CDR3 totals 16 residues. V was trimmed by 2 bases and J by 6 bases, leaving 20 bases between them. Germline CDR1 and CDR2: SGHAT and FQNNGV. The CDR3 reads CASSLLDPAVLSEQYF. The CDR3 DNA reads TGTGCCAGCAGCTTATTGGACCCGGCGGTTCTCTCCGAGCAGTACTTC.

This clone was detected a few times. The rearrangement links TRBV7-6 to TRBJ1-2; D remains unclear. Trimming pared 6 bases from V and 3 bases from J, leaving 20 bases between. Looked up from germline, CDR1 is SGHVS and CDR2 is FNYEAQ. This CDR3 region has 16 residues. The CDR3 bases are TGTGCCAGCAGTCAATTGGGTCGGGGAGGAGACTATGGCTACACCTTC. Translation gives CASSQLGRGGDYGYTF.

This clone was recorded only once. The chain has TRBV19 and TRBJ1-5; TRBD1 agrees at 9 bases. The trim removed 3 bases at V and 4 bases at J, leaving 7 bases unmatched. The CDR3 runs to 16 residues. Germline V CDR1 and CDR2: LNHDA, SQIVND (reference sequence). The CDR3 bases are TGTGCCAGTAGTATTTCCGGGACAGGGTGGAATCAGCCCCAGCATTTT. It is translated as CASSISGTGWNQPQHF.